Listed here are 8 T cell receptor beta chains from one sample, sequenced in a study of shared clonotypes between healthy human individuals. Sequencing used immunoSEQ multiplex PCR; TCRdb keeps in-frame clones, though not all of them. The sample carries some 2,400,000 clones, 95% recorded once. Sequenced material: naive CD4+ T cells sorted from blood. Documented subset: CD45RA+ positively selected. The receptors here all came from a man aged 18 to 35 in good health.

The rearrangement joins TRBV2 to TRBJ2-5, with D uncertain. V lost 4 bases and J lost 5, with 14 bases in between. Looked up from germline, CDR1 is SNHLY and CDR2 is FYNNEI. The CDR3 is 14 residues long. The CDR3 region has the DNA TGTGCCAGCAGTGGCTTAGCTTTGGGGGAGACCCAGTACTTC. Translated: CASSGLALGETQYF.

The chain uses TRBV11-2 and TRBJ2-7; D tentatively reads TRBD1 or TRBD2 (5 bases each). Trimming pared 4 bases from V and 2 bases from J, leaving 15 bases between. Germline V gene sequence: CDR1 SGHAT, CDR2 FQNNGV. The CDR3 length is 15 residues. The CDR3 sequence: CASSSGRLLTYEQYF. In DNA form, the CDR3 reads TGTGCCAGCAGCTCGGGACGGTTACTTACCTACGAGCAGTACTTC. Full variable domain (remainder filled in from reference TRBV11-2 and TRBJ2-7): EAGVAQSPRYKIIEKRQSVAFWCNPISGHATLYWYQQILGQGPKLLIQFQNNGVVDDSQLPKDRFSAERLKGVDSTLKIQPAKLEDSAVYLCASSSGRLLTYEQYFGPGTRLTVT.

About this clone itself: Other DNA sequences in the same sample also yield this CDR3. The rearrangement joins TRBV2 to TRBJ2-7, with TRBD1 identical over 9 bases. The V and J ends lost 4 bases and 1 base, in that order; junction bases with no gene match: 2. In germline, CDR1 is SNHLY, CDR2 FYNNEI. The CDR3 is 14 amino acids. The CDR3 reads CASSAQGASYEQYF. CDR3 nucleotide sequence: TGTGCCAGCAGTGCACAGGGGGCTTCCTACGAGCAGTACTTC. The complete variable domain, with remaining parts taken from reference TRBV2 and TRBJ2-7, reads EPEVTQTPSHQVTQMGQEVILRCVPISNHLYFYWYRQILGQKVEFLVSFYNNEISEKSEIFDDQFSVERPDGSNFTLKIRSTKLEDSAMYFCASSAQGASYEQYFGPGTRLTVT.

The chain recombines TRBV19 with TRBJ2-2; possible D gene TRBD2, 6 bases. V was pared by 3 bases and J by 4 bases, with 9 bases between. This CDR3 is 14 amino acids long. Germline V gives CDR1 LNHDA, CDR2 SQIVND (reference sequence). This CDR3 reads CASSIGGTTGELFF. As DNA, the CDR3 is TGTGCCAGTAGTATCGGAGGGACCACCGGGGAGCTGTTTTTT.

The chain employs TRBV5-1 and TRBJ2-3, with D perhaps matching TRBD1 (6 bases). Between the trimmed V and J ends, which lost 1 base and 2 bases, there was a span of 11 bases. CDR3 size: 15 residues. CDR1 SGHRS and CDR2 YFSETQ come from the germline V gene. This chain's CDR3 is CASSLMGQNTDTQYF. The DNA of the CDR3 is TGCGCCAGCAGCTTGATGGGACAAAACACAGATACGCAGTATTTT.

Note on this clone: Additional DNA sequences in this sample encode the identical CDR3. V gene TRBV5-1 combines with J gene TRBJ2-5; D gene uncertain. V was clipped by 2 bases and J by 1 base, with 6 bases between them. From germline, CDR1 is SGHRS and CDR2 YFSETQ. CDR3 size: 13 residues. CDR3 sequence: CASSFPGQETQYF. For the CDR3, the DNA is TGCGCCAGCAGCTTTCCAGGCCAAGAGACCCAGTACTTC.

The genes are TRBV30 and TRBJ1-3, with D perhaps TRBD1 (6 bases). Germline V lookup: CDR1 GTSNPN, CDR2 SVGIG (reference sequence). V was trimmed by 0 bases and J by 8 bases, leaving 20 bases between them. The CDR3 runs 16 residues. The CDR3 sequence is CAWSVIRTAPVDTIYF. CDR3 DNA: TGTGCCTGGAGTGTAATACGGACAGCCCCGGTGGACACCATATATTTT.

J is TRBJ2-7 and V is TRBV2; 9 positions match TRBD1. The germline CDR1 and CDR2 sequences are SNHLY and FYNNEI. The length of the CDR3 is 15 residues. Trimming at V came to 3 bases and at J to 6 bases, leaving 9 bases not matched to a gene. The CDR3 DNA follows: TGTGCCAGCAGTGAGCCGACAGGGGGGGCCTCCGAGCAGTACTTC. Residues: CASSEPTGGASEQYF.